The next 13 T cell receptor beta chains were all read from a single sample in a study of blood T cell repertoires in COVID-19. Method: immunoSEQ multiplex PCR; TCRdb's copy keeps in-frame clones and lacks some. In the table there are 430,000 or so clones, approximately 90% of which are singletons. Sequenced input: PBMCs or T cells enriched from blood (not recorded which). Every receptor here comes from a woman aged 18-35 years who had been exposed to COVID-19.

The chain has TRBV28 and TRBJ2-2, with TRBD2 matching 11 bases. The CDR3 extends over 17 amino acids. V lost 3 bases and J lost 4; bases outside the gene matches: 7. The germline gives CDR1 MDHEN, CDR2 SYDVKM. The CDR3 is CASSFSGRASSTGELFF. CDR3 bases: TGTGCCAGCAGTTTTAGCGGGAGGGCTTCTTCCACCGGGGAGCTGTTTTTT.

This chain connects TRBV28 to TRBJ1-3; TRBD1 matches at 7 bases. The J segment lost 5 bases and the V segment lost 3 bases, leaving 4 bases of the junction unmatched. Germline assignment: CDR1 MDHEN and CDR2 SYDVKM. The CDR3 consists of 14 residues. Here the CDR3 DNA reads TGTGCCAGCAGTTTTTCGGGACAGAGAAACACCATATATTTT. Its translation: CASSFSGQRNTIYF.

The V and J genes are TRBV30 and TRBJ2-5; TRBD2 aligns across 11 bases. Germline assignment: CDR1 GTSNPN and CDR2 SVGIG (reference sequence). The CDR3 spans 17 residues. Trimming at V came to 0 bases and at J to 3 bases, leaving 9 bases not matched to a gene. As DNA, the CDR3 is TGTGCCTGGAGTGTAATACTAGCGGGGGTGGGAAAAGAGACCCAGTACTTC. Translating it yields CAWSVILAGVGKETQYF.

The rearrangement uses TRBV5-1 and TRBJ2-7; 8 bases agree with TRBD1. This CDR3 region has 13 residues. V was pared by 3 bases and J by 5 bases, with 4 bases of the junction left unmatched. Germline CDR1 is SGHRS and CDR2 is YFSETQ. CDR3 DNA sequence: TGCGCCAGCAGCTACCAGGGGGCCCACGAGCAGTACTTC. It translates to CASSYQGAHEQYF.

The chain links TRBV4-1 to TRBJ1-1; the match to TRBD1 covers 7 bases. CDR3 length: 13 amino acids. Germline-derived CDR1 and CDR2 are MGHRA and YSYEKL. After removal of 3 bases from V and 5 bases from J, the junction contained 3 bases not matched to a gene. CDR3 DNA: TGCGCCAGCAGCCAGCAGGGGGTTACTGAAGCTTTCTTT. This codes for CASSQQGVTEAFF.

This chain connects TRBV4-1 to TRBJ2-4, with 8 positions matching TRBD2. Looked up from germline, CDR1 is MGHRA and CDR2 is YSYEKL. CDR3 length equals 15 residues. The V segment lost 2 bases and the J segment 8 bases; nucleotides outside the gene matches: 8. Here the CDR3 DNA reads TGCGCCAGCAGCCAAACCCCCCGGGAGGGAGACATTCAGTACTTC. It specifies CASSQTPREGDIQYF.

This chain links TRBV14 with TRBJ1-6; tentative D call: TRBD1 (5 bases). Trimming left V 4 bases short and J 9 bases short, with 13 bases between. The CDR3 loop spans 14 amino acids. CDR1 is SGHDN, CDR2 FVKESK, per germline. The DNA of the CDR3 is TGTGCCAGCAGCCCCACAGGTTCGGTTTCACCCCTCCACTTT. Translating it yields CASSPTGSVSPLHF. The whole variable domain, remainder taken from reference TRBV14 and TRBJ1-6, is EAGVTQFPSHSVIEKGQTVTLRCDPISGHDNLYWYRRVMGKEIKFLLHFVKESKQDESGMPNNRFLAERTGGTYSTLKVQPAELEDSGVYFCASSPTGSVSPLHFGNGTRLTVT.

About this clone itself: Other DNA sequences of this sample code for an identical CDR3. This chain uses TRBV28 with TRBJ2-7, with a possible D match to TRBD2 (6 bases). Trimming left V 2 bases short and J 3 bases short, with 8 bases between. This CDR3 contains 13 residues. Germline V gives CDR1 MDHEN, CDR2 SYDVKM. The CDR3 is CASSLKDYYEQYF. As DNA, the CDR3 is TGTGCCAGCAGTTTAAAGGACTACTACGAGCAGTACTTC.

The genes are TRBV28 and TRBJ1-1, with TRBD1 as a possible D gene (5 bases). With 3 bases removed from V and 11 bases from J, the gap between germline ends came to 10 bases. Germline values: CDR1 MDHEN, CDR2 SYDVKM. This CDR3 comprises 11 residues. CDR3 region: CASSFMGGAFF. The CDR3 DNA reads TGTGCCAGCAGTTTTATGGGGGGGGCTTTCTTT.

The chain links TRBV29-1 to TRBJ1-4, with TRBD1 identical over 7 bases. V shed 4 bases and J 16 bases; nucleotides not matched to a gene: 6. Germline V gene sequence: CDR1 SQVTM, CDR2 ANQGSEA. The CDR3 loop spans 10 amino acids. The CDR3 region is CSVGDSMPFF. In DNA, the CDR3 is TGCAGCGTTGGGGACAGTATGCCGTTTTTT.

This clone occurred once. This chain connects TRBV4-1 to TRBJ2-7; 11 bases map to TRBD2. With 1 base clipped from V and 0 bases from J, the junction kept 8 bases outside the gene matches. CDR3 length: 18 residues. From germline, CDR1 is MGHRA and CDR2 YSYEKL. Written as DNA, the CDR3 is TGCGCCAGCAGCCAAGTTGGGACTAGCGGACCGAGCTCCTACGAGCAGTACTTC. Its translation: CASSQVGTSGPSSYEQYF.

This chain connects TRBV2 to TRBJ1-4; 7 bases are a match to TRBD1. Trimming took 8 bases from V and 9 from J; bases not matched to a gene: 18. This CDR3 is 16 amino acids long. Per germline, CDR1 SNHLY and CDR2 FYNNEI. CDR3 sequence (DNA): TGTGCCAGCCCGGACAGGTGGGTGCCTCGTGCTAAAAAACTGTTTTTT. It yields the protein CASPDRWVPRAKKLFF.

The chain carries TRBV19 and TRBJ2-7; 9 positions agree with TRBD2. Per germline, CDR1 LNHDA and CDR2 SQIVND (reference sequence). CDR3 size: 15 residues. The V segment lost 4 bases and the J segment 1 base; nucleotides outside the gene matches: 5. This chain's CDR3 is CASSTLAGPSYEQYF. The DNA for the CDR3 is TGTGCCAGTAGTACCCTAGCGGGGCCTTCCTACGAGCAGTACTTC.